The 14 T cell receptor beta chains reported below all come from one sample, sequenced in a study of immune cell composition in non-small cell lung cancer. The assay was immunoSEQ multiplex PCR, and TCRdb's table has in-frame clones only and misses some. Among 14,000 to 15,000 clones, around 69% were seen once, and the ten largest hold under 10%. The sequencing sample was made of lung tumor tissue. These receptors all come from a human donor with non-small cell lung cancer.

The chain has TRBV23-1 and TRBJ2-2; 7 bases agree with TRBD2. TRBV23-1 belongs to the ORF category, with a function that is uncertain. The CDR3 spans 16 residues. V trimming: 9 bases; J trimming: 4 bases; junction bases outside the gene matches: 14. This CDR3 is CARRGVREVSTGELFF. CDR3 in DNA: TGCGCCAGGCGGGGTGTCCGGGAGGTGAGCACCGGGGAGCTGTTTTTT.

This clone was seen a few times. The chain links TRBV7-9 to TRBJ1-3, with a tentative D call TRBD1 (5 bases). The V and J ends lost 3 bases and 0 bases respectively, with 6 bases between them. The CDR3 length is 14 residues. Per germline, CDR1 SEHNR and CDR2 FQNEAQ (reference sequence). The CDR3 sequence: CASSLGGSGNTIYF. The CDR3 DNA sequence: TGTGCCAGCAGCTTGGGGGGCTCTGGAAACACCATATATTTT. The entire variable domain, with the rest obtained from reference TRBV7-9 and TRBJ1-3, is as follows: DTGVSQNPRHKITKRGQNVTFRCDPISEHNRLYWYRQTLGQGPEFLTYFQNEAQLEKSRLLSDRFSAERPKGSFSTLEIQRTEQGDSAMYLCASSLGGSGNTIYFGEGSWLTVV.

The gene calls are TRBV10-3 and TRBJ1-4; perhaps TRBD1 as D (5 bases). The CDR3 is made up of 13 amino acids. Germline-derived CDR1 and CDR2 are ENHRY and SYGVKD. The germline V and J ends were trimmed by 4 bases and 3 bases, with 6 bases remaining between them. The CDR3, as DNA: TGTGCCATCAGTGCAGGGTCTAATGAAAAACTGTTTTTT. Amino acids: CAISAGSNEKLFF.

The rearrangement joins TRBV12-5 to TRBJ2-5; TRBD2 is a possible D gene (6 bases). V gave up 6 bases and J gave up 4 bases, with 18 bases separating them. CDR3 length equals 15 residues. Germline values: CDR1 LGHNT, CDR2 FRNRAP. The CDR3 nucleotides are TGTGCTAGTGGGAAACGGGGAGGTTTGGGAGAGACCCAGTACTTC. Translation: CASGKRGGLGETQYF.

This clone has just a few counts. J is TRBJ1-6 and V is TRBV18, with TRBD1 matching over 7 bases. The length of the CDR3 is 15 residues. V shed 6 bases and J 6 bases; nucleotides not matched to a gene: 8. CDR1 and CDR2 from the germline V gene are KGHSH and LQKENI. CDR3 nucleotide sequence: TGTGCCAGCTCCCTAAACAGGGGAGGTAATTCACCCCTCCACTTT. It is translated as CASSLNRGGNSPLHF.

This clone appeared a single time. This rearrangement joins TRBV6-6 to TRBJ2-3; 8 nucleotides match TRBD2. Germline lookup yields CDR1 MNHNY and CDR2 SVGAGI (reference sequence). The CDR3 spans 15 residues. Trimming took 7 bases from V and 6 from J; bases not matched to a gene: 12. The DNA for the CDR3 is TGTGCCAGCAAACCGGGACTAGGTCCGTTCGATACGCAGTATTTT. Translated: CASKPGLGPFDTQYF.

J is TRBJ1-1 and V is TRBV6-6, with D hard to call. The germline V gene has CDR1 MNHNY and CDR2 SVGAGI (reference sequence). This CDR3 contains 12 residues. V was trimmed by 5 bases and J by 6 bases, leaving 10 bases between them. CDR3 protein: CASSHGAAEAFF. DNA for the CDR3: TGTGCCAGCAGTCACGGCGCGGCTGAAGCTTTCTTT.

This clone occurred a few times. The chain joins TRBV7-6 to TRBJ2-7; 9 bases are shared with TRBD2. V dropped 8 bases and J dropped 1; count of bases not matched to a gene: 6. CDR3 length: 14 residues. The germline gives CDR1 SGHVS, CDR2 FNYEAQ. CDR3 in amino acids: CASRPTSGSYEQYF. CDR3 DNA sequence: TGTGCCAGCCGCCCCACTAGCGGGTCCTACGAGCAGTACTTC.

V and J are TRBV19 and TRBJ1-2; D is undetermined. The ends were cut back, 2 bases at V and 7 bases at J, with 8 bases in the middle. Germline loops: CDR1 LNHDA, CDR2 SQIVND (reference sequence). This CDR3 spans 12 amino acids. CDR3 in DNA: TGTGCCAGTAGTATAAGAGATCGTGGCTACACCTTC. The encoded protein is CASSIRDRGYTF.

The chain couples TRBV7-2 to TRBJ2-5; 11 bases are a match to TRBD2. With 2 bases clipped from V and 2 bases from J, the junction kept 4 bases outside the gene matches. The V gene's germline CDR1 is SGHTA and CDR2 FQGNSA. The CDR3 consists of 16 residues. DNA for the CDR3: TGTGCCAGCAGCTTAAGTAGCGGGGGGGCGCAAGAGACCCAGTACTTC. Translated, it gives CASSLSSGGAQETQYF.

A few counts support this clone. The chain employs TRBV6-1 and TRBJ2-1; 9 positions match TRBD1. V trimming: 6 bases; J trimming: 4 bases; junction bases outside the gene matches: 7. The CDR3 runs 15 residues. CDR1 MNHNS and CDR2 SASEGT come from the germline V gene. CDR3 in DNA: TGTGCCAGCAGCCTGCGGACAGGGGATTACAATGAGCAGTTCTTC. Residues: CASSLRTGDYNEQFF.

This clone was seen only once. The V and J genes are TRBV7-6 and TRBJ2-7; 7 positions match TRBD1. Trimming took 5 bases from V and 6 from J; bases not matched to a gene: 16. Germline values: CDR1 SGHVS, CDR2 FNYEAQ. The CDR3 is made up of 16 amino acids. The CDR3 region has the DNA TGTGCCAGCAGCCCCGTTAGAGGGGGCCTATCATCCGAGCAGTACTTC. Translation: CASSPVRGGLSSEQYF.

CDR3: CATSTGGNGRETQYF. CDR3 DNA sequence: TGTGCCACCAGCACCGGAGGGAATGGGAGGGAGACCCAGTACTTC. The J gene is TRBJ2-5, the V gene TRBV19; D perhaps matches TRBD2 (6 bases). Germline lookup yields CDR1 LNHDA and CDR2 SQIVND (reference sequence). The CDR3 has 15 residues. The ends were cut back, 10 bases at V and 5 bases at J, with 23 bases in the middle.

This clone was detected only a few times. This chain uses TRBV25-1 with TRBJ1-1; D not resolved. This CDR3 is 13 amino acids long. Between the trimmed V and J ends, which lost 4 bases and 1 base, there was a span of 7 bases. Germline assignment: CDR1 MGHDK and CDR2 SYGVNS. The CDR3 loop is CASSGHWNTEAFF. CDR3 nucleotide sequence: TGTGCCAGCAGTGGGCATTGGAACACTGAAGCTTTCTTT.